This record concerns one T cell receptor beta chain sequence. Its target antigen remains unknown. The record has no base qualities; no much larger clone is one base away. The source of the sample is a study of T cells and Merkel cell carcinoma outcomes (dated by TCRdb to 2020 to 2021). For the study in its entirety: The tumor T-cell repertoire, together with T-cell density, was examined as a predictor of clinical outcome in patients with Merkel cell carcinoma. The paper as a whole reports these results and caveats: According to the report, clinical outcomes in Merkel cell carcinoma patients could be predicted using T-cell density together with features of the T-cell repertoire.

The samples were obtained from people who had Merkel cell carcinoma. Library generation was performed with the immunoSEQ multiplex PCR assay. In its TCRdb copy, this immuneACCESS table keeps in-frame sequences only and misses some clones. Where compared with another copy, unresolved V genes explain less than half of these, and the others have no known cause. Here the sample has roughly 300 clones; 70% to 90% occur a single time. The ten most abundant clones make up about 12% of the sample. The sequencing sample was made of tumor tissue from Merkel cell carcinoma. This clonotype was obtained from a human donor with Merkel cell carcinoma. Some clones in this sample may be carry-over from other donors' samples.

The DNA sequence is as follows: TGTGCCAGCGGAGTAGGTGGGGGGCTAAGGGATGGCTACACCTTC. It codes for CASGVGGGLRDGYTF. The sequence joins TRBV2 to TRBJ1-2; the D segment could be TRBD1, given 6 matching bases. CDR1 SNHLY and CDR2 FYNNEI were looked up in the germline V gene. V and J lose 8 bases and 6 bases, and a span of 22 bases separates them. The CDR3 runs 15 amino acids, cysteine and phenylalanine included. The read is trimmed to its CDR3 DNA, 45 bases read in frame from base 1.